Below, 4 T cell receptor beta chains from the same sample are listed, as sequenced in a study of blood T cell repertoires in COVID-19. TCRdb's copy holds only in-frame clones and misses some; the assay was immunoSEQ multiplex PCR. The sample records over 150,000 clones, about 88% being singletons. Sequencing input: peripheral blood. The receptors come from a man under 40 with acute or convalescent COVID-19.

V gene TRBV19 combines with J gene TRBJ1-3; D unresolved. The V and J ends lost 0 bases and 4 bases respectively, with 10 bases between them. Germline V gene data show CDR1 as LNHDA and CDR2 as SQIVND (reference sequence). The CDR3 sequence is 15 residues long. The CDR3 DNA reads as TGTGCCAGTAGTATAGAGGAGAAAGAAGGAAACACCATATATTTT. As protein: CASSIEEKEGNTIYF.

The J gene is TRBJ2-5, the V gene TRBV14; TRBD2 agrees at 10 bases. This CDR3 spans 15 amino acids. V was clipped by 2 bases and J by 4 bases; unmatched bases: 4. CDR1 is SGHDN and CDR2 is FVKESK in the germline V gene. CDR3 sequence: CASSQNLAGVETQYF. The CDR3 DNA follows: TGTGCCAGCAGCCAAAACCTAGCGGGAGTAGAGACCCAGTACTTC.

This clone was observed once. V gene TRBV2 combines with J gene TRBJ1-1; D gene uncertain. The CDR3 totals 13 residues. V lost 2 bases and J 1 base, leaving 5 bases between the germline ends. CDR1 is SNHLY and CDR2 is FYNNEI in the germline V gene. DNA for the CDR3: TGTGCCAGCAGTGAATACTCGAACACTGAAGCTTTCTTT. Its translation: CASSEYSNTEAFF.

The chain is built from TRBV27 and TRBJ2-4, with 7 bases identical to TRBD2. From germline, CDR1 is MNHEY and CDR2 SMNVEV (reference sequence). The CDR3 sequence is 17 residues long. With V trimmed by 0 bases and J by 4 bases, 9 bases remained unmatched. CDR3 region: CASSLSVERDPKNIQYF. CDR3 sequence (DNA): TGTGCCAGCAGTTTATCGGTGGAGCGGGACCCTAAAAACATTCAGTACTTC.